This T cell receptor (beta chain) was observed in a study of blood T cell repertoires in COVID-19. Study-wide background: T cells, B-cell-depleted T cells, or PBMCs supplied cDNA or gDNA.

CDR1 is MNHEY and CDR2 is SMNVEV in the germline V gene (reference sequence). This CDR3 is built from 14 residues. V was pared by 5 bases and J by 4 bases, with 9 bases between. Produced via immunoSEQ multiplex PCR; TCRdb's table is partial and in-frame only. The repertoire holds a few hundred thousand clones, with about 83% as singletons. The sequenced sample consisted of PBMCs or T cells enriched from blood (not recorded which). The chain carries TRBV27 and TRBJ1-6; D may be TRBD1 (6 bases). This sequence originates from a woman in her 40s who had recovered from COVID-19. CDR3 nucleotide sequence: TGTGCCAGCAGTCGGCAGGGGTATAATTCACCCCTCCACTTT. Amino acids: CASSRQGYNSPLHF.